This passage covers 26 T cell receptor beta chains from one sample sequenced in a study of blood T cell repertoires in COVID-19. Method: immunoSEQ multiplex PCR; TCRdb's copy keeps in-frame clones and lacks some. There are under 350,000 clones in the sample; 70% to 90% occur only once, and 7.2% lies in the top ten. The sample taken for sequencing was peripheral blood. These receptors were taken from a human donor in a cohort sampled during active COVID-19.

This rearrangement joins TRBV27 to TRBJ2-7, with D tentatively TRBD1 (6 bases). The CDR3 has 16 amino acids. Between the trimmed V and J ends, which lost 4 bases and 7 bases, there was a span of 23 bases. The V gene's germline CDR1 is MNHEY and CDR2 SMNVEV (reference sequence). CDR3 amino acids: CASSSRRYGTRGEQYF. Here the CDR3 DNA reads TGTGCCAGCAGTTCGAGGAGATACGGGACAAGAGGGGAGCAGTACTTC.

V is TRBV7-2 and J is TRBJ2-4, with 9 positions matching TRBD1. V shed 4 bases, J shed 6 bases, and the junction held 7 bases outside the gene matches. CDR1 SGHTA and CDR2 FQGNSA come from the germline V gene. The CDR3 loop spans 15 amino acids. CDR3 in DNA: TGTGCCAGCAGCTACGGACAGGGGATGTTAAACATTCAGTACTTC. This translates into CASSYGQGMLNIQYF.

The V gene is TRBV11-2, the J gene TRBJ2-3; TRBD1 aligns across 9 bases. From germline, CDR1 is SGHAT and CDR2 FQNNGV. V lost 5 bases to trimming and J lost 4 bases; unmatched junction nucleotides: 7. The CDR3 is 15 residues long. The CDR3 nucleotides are TGTGCCAGCAGCCCACTACAGGGGGCGGCAGATACGCAGTATTTT. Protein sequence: CASSPLQGAADTQYF.

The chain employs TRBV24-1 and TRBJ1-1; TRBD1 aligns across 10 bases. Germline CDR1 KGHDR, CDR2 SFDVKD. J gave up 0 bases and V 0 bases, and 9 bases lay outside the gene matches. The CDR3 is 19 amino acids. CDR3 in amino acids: CATSDLPGQGKSLNTEAFF. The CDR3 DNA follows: TGTGCCACCAGTGATTTGCCGGGACAGGGGAAATCATTGAACACTGAAGCTTTCTTT.

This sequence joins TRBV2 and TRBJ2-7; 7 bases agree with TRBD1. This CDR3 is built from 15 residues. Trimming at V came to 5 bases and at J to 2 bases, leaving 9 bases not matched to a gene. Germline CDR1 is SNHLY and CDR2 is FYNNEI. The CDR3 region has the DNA TGTGCCAGCAGTTCACAGGGGTCTAAGGCCTACGAGCAGTACTTC. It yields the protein CASSSQGSKAYEQYF.

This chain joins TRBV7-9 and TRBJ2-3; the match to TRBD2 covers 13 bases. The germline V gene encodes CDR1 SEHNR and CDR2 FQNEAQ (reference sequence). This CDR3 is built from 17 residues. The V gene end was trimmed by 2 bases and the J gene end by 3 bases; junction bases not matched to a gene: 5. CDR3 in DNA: TGTGCCAGCAGCTTACCACTAGCGGGGGGGCCAACAGATACGCAGTATTTT. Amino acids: CASSLPLAGGPTDTQYF.

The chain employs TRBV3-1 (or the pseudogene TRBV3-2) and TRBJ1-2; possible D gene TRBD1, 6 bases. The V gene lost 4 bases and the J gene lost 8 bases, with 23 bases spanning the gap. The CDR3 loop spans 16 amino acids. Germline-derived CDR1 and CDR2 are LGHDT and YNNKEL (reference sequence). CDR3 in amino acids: CASSLGYSDRLSGYTF. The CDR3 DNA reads TGTGCCAGCAGCCTAGGCTATAGTGACAGGTTATCCGGCTACACCTTC.

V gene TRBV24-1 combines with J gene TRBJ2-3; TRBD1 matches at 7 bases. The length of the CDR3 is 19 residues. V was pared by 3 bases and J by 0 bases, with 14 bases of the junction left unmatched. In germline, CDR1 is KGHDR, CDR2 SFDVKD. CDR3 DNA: TGTGCCACCAGTGATCCGGGGACAGCATCCATTTTTAGCACAGATACGCAGTATTTT. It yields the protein CATSDPGTASIFSTDTQYF.

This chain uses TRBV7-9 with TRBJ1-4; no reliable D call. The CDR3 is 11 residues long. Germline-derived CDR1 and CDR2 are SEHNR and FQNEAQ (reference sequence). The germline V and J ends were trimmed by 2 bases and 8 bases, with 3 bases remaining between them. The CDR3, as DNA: TGTGCCAGCAGCTTACAGGAAAAACTGTTTTTT. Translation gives CASSLQEKLFF.

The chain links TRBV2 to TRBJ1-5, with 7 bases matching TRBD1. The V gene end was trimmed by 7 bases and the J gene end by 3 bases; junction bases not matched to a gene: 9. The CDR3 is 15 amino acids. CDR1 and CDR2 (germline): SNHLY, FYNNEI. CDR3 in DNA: TGTGCCAGCAATTCAGGGGACAGCCCCAATCAGCCCCAGCATTTT. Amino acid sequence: CASNSGDSPNQPQHF.

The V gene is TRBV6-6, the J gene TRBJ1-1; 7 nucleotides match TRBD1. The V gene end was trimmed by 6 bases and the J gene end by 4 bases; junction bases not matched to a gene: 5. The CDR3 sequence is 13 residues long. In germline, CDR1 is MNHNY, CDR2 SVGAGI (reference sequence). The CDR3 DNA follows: TGTGCCAGCAGGGGGACAGAATTCACTGAAGCTTTCTTT. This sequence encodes CASRGTEFTEAFF.

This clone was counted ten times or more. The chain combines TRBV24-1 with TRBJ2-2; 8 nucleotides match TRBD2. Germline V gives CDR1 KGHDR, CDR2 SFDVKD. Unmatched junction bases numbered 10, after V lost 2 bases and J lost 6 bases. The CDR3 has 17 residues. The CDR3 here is CATSDSTGTSTSGELFF. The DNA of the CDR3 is TGTGCCACCAGTGATTCCACCGGGACTAGTACGTCCGGGGAGCTGTTTTTT.

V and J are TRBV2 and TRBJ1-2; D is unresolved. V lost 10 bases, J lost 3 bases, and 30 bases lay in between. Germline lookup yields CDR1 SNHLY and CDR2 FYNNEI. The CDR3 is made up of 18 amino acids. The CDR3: CAKRKRRVDNYLDYGYTF. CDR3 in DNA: TGTGCCAAGAGAAAGCGGAGAGTGGATAATTATCTTGACTATGGCTACACCTTC.

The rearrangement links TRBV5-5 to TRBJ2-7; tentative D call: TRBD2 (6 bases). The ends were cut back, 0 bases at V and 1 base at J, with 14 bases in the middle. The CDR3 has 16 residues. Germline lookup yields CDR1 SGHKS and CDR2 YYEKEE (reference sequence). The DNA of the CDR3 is TGTGCCAGCAGCTTGGATACCGGGACTGGTTCCTACGAGCAGTACTTC. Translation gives CASSLDTGTGSYEQYF.

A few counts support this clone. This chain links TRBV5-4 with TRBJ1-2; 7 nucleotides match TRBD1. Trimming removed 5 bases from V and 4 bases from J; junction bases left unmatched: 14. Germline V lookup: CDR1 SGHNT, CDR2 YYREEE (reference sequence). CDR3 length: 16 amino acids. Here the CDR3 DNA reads TGTGCCAGCAGTAGTAACAGGGGAACGCAATCCTATGGCTACACCTTC. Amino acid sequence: CASSSNRGTQSYGYTF.

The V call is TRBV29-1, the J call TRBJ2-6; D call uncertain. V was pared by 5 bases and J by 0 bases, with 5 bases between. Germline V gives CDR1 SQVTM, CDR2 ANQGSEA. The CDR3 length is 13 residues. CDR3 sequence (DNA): TGCAGCGTTCGAGTCTCTGGGGCCAACGTCCTGACTTTC. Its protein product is CSVRVSGANVLTF.

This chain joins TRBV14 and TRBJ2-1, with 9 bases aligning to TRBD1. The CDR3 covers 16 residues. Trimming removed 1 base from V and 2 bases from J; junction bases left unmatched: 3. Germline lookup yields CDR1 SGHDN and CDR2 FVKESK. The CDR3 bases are TGTGCCAGCAGCCAAGCCCGGACAGGGGCCTACAATGAGCAGTTCTTC. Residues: CASSQARTGAYNEQFF.

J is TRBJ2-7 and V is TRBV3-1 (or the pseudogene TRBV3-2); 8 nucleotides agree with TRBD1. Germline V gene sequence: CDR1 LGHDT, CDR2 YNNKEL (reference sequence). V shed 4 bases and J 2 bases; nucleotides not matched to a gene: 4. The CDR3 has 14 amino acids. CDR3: CASSLWDRPYEQYF. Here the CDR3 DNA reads TGTGCCAGCAGCCTCTGGGACAGGCCCTACGAGCAGTACTTC.

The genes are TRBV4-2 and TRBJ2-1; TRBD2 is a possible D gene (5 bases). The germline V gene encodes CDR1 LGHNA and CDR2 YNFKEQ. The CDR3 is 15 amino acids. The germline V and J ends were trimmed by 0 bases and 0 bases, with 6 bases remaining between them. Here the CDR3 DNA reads TGTGCCAGCAGCCAAGAGAGGGTCTCCTACAATGAGCAGTTCTTC. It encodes CASSQERVSYNEQFF.

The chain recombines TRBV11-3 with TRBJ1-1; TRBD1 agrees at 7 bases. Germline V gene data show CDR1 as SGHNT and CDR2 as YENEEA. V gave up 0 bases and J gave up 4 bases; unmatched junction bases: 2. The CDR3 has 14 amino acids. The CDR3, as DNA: TGTGCCAGCAGCTTAGATCGGGACAGCACTGAAGCTTTCTTT. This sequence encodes CASSLDRDSTEAFF.

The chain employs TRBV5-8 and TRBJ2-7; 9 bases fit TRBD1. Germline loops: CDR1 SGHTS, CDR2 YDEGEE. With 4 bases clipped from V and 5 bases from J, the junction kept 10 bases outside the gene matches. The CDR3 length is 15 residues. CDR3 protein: CASSRAGTGTHEQYF. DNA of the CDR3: TGTGCCAGCAGCCGAGCCGGGACAGGGACCCACGAGCAGTACTTC.

The CDR3 here is CASSLLIGAVAEAFF. In DNA form, the CDR3 reads TGCGCCAGCAGCTTGTTGATAGGGGCTGTAGCTGAAGCTTTCTTT. This sequence joins TRBV5-1 and TRBJ1-1, with D possibly TRBD1 on 5 matching bases. Trimming removed 1 base at V and 6 bases at J, with 16 bases between. Germline V gives CDR1 SGHRS, CDR2 YFSETQ. CDR3 size: 15 residues.

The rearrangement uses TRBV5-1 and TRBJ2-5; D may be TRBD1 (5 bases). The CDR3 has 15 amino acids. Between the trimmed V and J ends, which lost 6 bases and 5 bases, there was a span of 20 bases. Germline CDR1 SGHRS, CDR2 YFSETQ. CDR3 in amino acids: CASTTTGERFETQYF. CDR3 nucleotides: TGCGCCAGCACGACAACAGGAGAACGCTTTGAGACCCAGTACTTC. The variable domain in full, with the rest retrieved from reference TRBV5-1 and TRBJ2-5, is KAGVTQTPRYLIKTRGQQVTLSCSPISGHRSVSWYQQTPGQGLQFLFEYFSETQRNKGNFPGRFSGRQFSNSRSEMNVSTLELGDSALYLCASTTTGERFETQYFGPGTRLLVL.

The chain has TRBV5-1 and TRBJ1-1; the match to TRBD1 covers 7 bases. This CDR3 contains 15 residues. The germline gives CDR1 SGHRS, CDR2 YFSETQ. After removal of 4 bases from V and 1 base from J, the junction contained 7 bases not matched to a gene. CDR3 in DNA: TGCGCCAGCAGCCAACACACAGGGGCGAACACTGAAGCTTTCTTT. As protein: CASSQHTGANTEAFF.

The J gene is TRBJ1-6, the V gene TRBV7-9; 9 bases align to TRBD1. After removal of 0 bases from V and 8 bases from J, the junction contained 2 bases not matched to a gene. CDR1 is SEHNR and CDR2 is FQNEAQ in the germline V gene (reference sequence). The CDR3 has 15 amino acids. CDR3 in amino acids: CASSLATGGYSPLHF. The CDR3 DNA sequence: TGTGCCAGCAGCTTAGCGACAGGGGGTTATTCACCCCTCCACTTT. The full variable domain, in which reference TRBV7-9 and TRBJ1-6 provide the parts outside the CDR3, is DTGVSQNPRHKITKRGQNVTFRCDPISEHNRLYWYRQTLGQGPEFLTYFQNEAQLEKSRLLSDRFSAERPKGSFSTLEIQRTEQGDSAMYLCASSLATGGYSPLHFGNGTRLTVT.

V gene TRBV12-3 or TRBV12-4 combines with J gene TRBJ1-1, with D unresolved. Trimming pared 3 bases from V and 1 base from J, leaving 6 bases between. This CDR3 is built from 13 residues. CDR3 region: CASSLQENTEAFF. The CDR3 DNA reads TGTGCCAGCAGTTTGCAGGAGAACACTGAAGCTTTCTTT.